These 31 T cell receptor beta chains were all obtained from the same sample, sequenced in a study of control samples from healthy donors and cancer patients. Using immunoSEQ multiplex PCR, the repertoire was profiled, and TCRdb retains in-frame clones only, with some absent. This table holds hundreds of thousands of clones, more than 80% found once. The sample was PBMCs. The receptors derive from a man aged 40-49 years with head and neck cancer.

The V gene is TRBV29-1, the J gene TRBJ1-1; possible D gene TRBD1, 5 bases. V lost 7 bases to trimming and J lost 7 bases, with 16 bases between them. CDR1 is SQVTM, CDR2 ANQGSEA, per germline. The CDR3 extends over 12 amino acids. The CDR3 sequence is CSADRGGVEAFF. The CDR3 DNA is TGCAGCGCCGACCGGGGGGGAGTTGAAGCTTTCTTT. Supplemented by reference TRBV29-1 and TRBJ1-1, the full variable domain reads SAVISQKPSRDICQRGTSLTIQCQVDSQVTMMFWYRQQPGQSLTLIATANQGSEATYESGFVIDKFPISRPNLTFSTLTVSNMSPEDSSIYLCSADRGGVEAFFGQGTRLTVV.

The V gene is TRBV5-6, the J gene TRBJ2-7; D unresolved. This CDR3 has 14 amino acids. Deletions cut 0 bases from V and 0 bases from J, with 7 bases between. Germline V gene lookup returns CDR1 SGHDT and CDR2 YYEEEE. The CDR3 sequence is CASSLAVVSYEQYF. The CDR3 DNA sequence: TGTGCCAGCAGCTTGGCGGTAGTCTCCTACGAGCAGTACTTC.

The chain uses TRBV10-3 and TRBJ2-2; 7 bases fit TRBD1. V gave up 7 bases and J gave up 0 bases; unmatched junction bases: 5. The germline V gene encodes CDR1 ENHRY and CDR2 SYGVKD. CDR3 size: 15 residues. The CDR3 nucleotides are TGTGCCATCAATAGACAGGGCCCGAACACCGGGGAGCTGTTTTTT. This translates into CAINRQGPNTGELFF.

The V and J genes are TRBV27 and TRBJ2-7; maybe TRBD2 (6 bases). The V gene lost 6 bases and the J gene lost 2 bases, with 20 bases spanning the gap. Germline loops: CDR1 MNHEY, CDR2 SMNVEV (reference sequence). The CDR3 extends over 16 amino acids. The CDR3 sequence: CASREAAGFPPYEQYF. The CDR3, as DNA: TGTGCCAGCAGAGAGGCGGCGGGGTTCCCTCCCTACGAGCAGTACTTC.

The gene calls are TRBV18 and TRBJ2-7; D is tentatively TRBD1 or TRBD2 (6 bases each). This CDR3 has 16 residues. Germline CDR1 and CDR2: KGHSH and LQKENI. V lost 6 bases and J lost 1, with 19 bases in between. As DNA, the CDR3 is TGTGCCAGCTCCCTAGGGACTCTAGGGGGGTCCTACGAGCAGTACTTC. It specifies CASSLGTLGGSYEQYF. Filled out from reference TRBV18 and TRBJ2-7, the complete variable domain reads NAGVMQNPRHLVRRRGQEARLRCSPMKGHSHVYWYRQLPEEGLKFMVYLQKENIIDESGMPKERFSAEFPKEGPSILRIQQVVRGDSAAYFCASSLGTLGGSYEQYFGPGTRLTVT.

This chain uses TRBV2 with TRBJ2-7; D gene unclear. CDR1 and CDR2 from the germline V gene are SNHLY and FYNNEI. Trimming removed 4 bases at V and 4 bases at J, with 11 bases between. The CDR3 has 13 residues. Written as DNA, the CDR3 is TGTGCCAGCAGTGTGGGTAGCCGGTACGAGCAGTACTTC. This encodes CASSVGSRYEQYF. Using reference TRBV2 and TRBJ2-7 for the parts outside the CDR3, the full variable domain is EPEVTQTPSHQVTQMGQEVILRCVPISNHLYFYWYRQILGQKVEFLVSFYNNEISEKSEIFDDQFSVERPDGSNFTLKIRSTKLEDSAMYFCASSVGSRYEQYFGPGTRLTVT.

About this clone itself: At the DNA level, this CDR3 is encoded by other sequences in the same sample as well. The chain uses TRBV30 and TRBJ1-4, with D possibly matching TRBD1 (6 bases). The CDR3 length is 13 residues. Germline-derived CDR1 and CDR2 are GTSNPN and SVGIG (reference sequence). The V end lost 2 bases, the J end lost 8 bases, and 12 bases lay between the germline ends. The CDR3 loop reads CAWSRGHGEKLFF. In DNA, the CDR3 is TGTGCCTGGAGTCGGGGGCACGGGGAAAAACTGTTTTTT.

The CDR3 sequence is CASRWEGTNSPLHF. The CDR3 DNA sequence: TGTGCCAGCAGGTGGGAGGGAACAAATTCACCCCTCCACTTT. The chain links TRBV27 to TRBJ1-6; D gene unclear. This CDR3 comprises 14 residues. CDR1 and CDR2 from the germline V gene are MNHEY and SMNVEV (reference sequence). Trimming took 6 bases from V and 7 from J, leaving 13 bases between them.

This clone was detected once. The chain is built from TRBV4-3 and TRBJ1-4; TRBD1 is a possible D gene (6 bases). Trimming stripped 4 bases from V and 4 bases from J, with 19 bases between. Germline CDR1 is LGHNA and CDR2 is YSLEER. This CDR3 has 17 amino acids. The CDR3 sequence: CASSPQGAGHLNEKLFF. CDR3 DNA sequence: TGCGCCAGCAGCCCCCAGGGCGCGGGACACCTTAATGAAAAACTGTTTTTT.

The chain joins TRBV9 to TRBJ2-5, with D tentatively TRBD2 (7 bases). The CDR3 loop spans 14 amino acids. The V end was cut by 0 bases, the J end by 4 bases, with 10 bases between. Germline V gene sequence: CDR1 SGDLS, CDR2 YYNGEE. The CDR3 coding sequence is TGTGCCAGCAGCGTAGAGGGGGGGCCAGAGACCCAGTACTTC. This sequence encodes CASSVEGGPETQYF.

This clone has more than one count but fewer than ten. The chain carries TRBV6-5 and TRBJ1-2, with 7 bases identical to TRBD1. The CDR3 is made up of 15 amino acids. Germline V CDR1 and CDR2: MNHEY, SVGAGI. With V trimmed by 2 bases and J by 6 bases, 9 bases remained unmatched. The CDR3 protein is CASSYVRTGFDGYTF. The CDR3 region has the DNA TGTGCCAGCAGTTACGTCCGGACAGGTTTCGATGGCTACACCTTC.

This clone has just one count. Compared with germline, one end of the junction differs, possibly owing to a read error. This chain links TRBV7-7 with TRBJ2-3; D could derive from TRBD1 or TRBD2 (5 bases each). The CDR3 extends over 15 amino acids. Germline CDR1 reads SSHAT; CDR2 reads FNYEAQ (reference sequence). CDR3 bases: TGTGCTAGCAGCCCCCGGGTGGGGGAGAAAGATACGCAGTATTTT. Protein product: CASSPRVGEKDTQYF.

This clone was seen a handful of times. V usage is TRBV11-2 and J usage is TRBJ2-7; 9 nucleotides align to TRBD2. The CDR3 sequence is 16 residues long. V was clipped by 6 bases and J by 7 bases; unmatched bases: 16. Germline CDR1 is SGHAT and CDR2 is FQNNGV. The CDR3 region is CASRRSSGSLGGEQYF. The CDR3, as DNA: TGTGCCAGCAGGAGGAGTAGCGGGAGCCTTGGGGGGGAGCAGTACTTC.

The chain combines TRBV9 with TRBJ1-1; 12 bases map to TRBD1. The CDR3 length is 18 residues. Germline loops: CDR1 SGDLS, CDR2 YYNGEE. V lost 3 bases, J lost 4 bases, and 13 bases stayed unmatched. The CDR3 nucleotides are TGTGCCAGCAGCGGAAGAAGGGGGACAGGGGGCCTGGGCACTGAAGCTTTCTTT. Encoded protein: CASSGRRGTGGLGTEAFF. The whole variable domain, remainder taken from reference TRBV9 and TRBJ1-1, is DSGVTQTPKHLITATGQRVTLRCSPRSGDLSVYWYQQSLDQGLQFLIQYYNGEERAKGNILERFSAQQFPDLHSELNLSSLELGDSALYFCASSGRRGTGGLGTEAFFGQGTRLTVV.

The chain couples TRBV18 to TRBJ2-5, with D possibly matching TRBD1 (6 bases). Germline lookup yields CDR1 KGHSH and CDR2 LQKENI. CDR3 length: 14 amino acids. V lost 3 bases and J 0 bases, leaving 8 bases between the germline ends. The CDR3 DNA is TGTGCCAGCTCACCGCGACAGGACCAAGAGACCCAGTACTTC. It yields the protein CASSPRQDQETQYF.

The chain is built from TRBV27 and TRBJ1-5, with no clear D. The germline V gene has CDR1 MNHEY and CDR2 SMNVEV (reference sequence). The length of the CDR3 is 14 residues. V lost 4 bases and J lost 2, with 9 bases in between. CDR3 in DNA: TGTGCCAGCAGTTCTTGGGAGGGCAATCAGCCCCAGCATTTT. It is translated as CASSSWEGNQPQHF.

This rearrangement joins TRBV5-4 to TRBJ1-1, with D possibly being TRBD1 (5 bases). From germline, CDR1 is SGHNT and CDR2 YYREEE (reference sequence). The CDR3 loop spans 13 amino acids. Trimming removed 4 bases from V and 1 base from J, with 8 bases in between. CDR3 sequence (DNA): TGTGCCAGCAGCCGCCAGGGGAACACTGAAGCTTTCTTT. It codes for CASSRQGNTEAFF.

This chain's CDR3 is CASSSPIRTGNTEAFF. CDR3 DNA: TGTGCCAGCAGTTCTCCTATCCGAACAGGGAACACTGAAGCTTTCTTT. The genes are TRBV6-5 and TRBJ1-1; D possibly corresponds to TRBD1 (5 bases). Looked up from germline, CDR1 is MNHEY and CDR2 is SVGAGI. The CDR3 runs 16 residues. Trimming left V 4 bases short and J 1 base short, with 16 bases between.

The table lists this clone with a count of one. V usage is TRBV28 and J usage is TRBJ1-4; D ambiguous. Per the germline V gene, CDR1 is MDHEN and CDR2 is SYDVKM. The CDR3 covers 12 residues. The V end was cut by 11 bases, the J end by 4 bases, with 11 bases between. The DNA for the CDR3 is TGTGCCGCGCGAGCGCATAATGAAAAACTGTTTTTT. Residues: CAARAHNEKLFF.

V usage is TRBV19 and J usage is TRBJ1-3; D is undetermined. The CDR3 sequence is 14 residues long. Trimming stripped 8 bases from V and 0 bases from J, with 11 bases between. CDR1 LNHDA and CDR2 SQIVND come from the germline V gene (reference sequence). The CDR3 spells CASDGASSGNTIYF. CDR3 bases: TGTGCCAGTGACGGTGCATCCTCTGGAAACACCATATATTTT.

The genes are TRBV3-1 (or the pseudogene TRBV3-2) and TRBJ2-3; D unresolved. Germline V gene sequence: CDR1 LGHDT, CDR2 YNNKEL (reference sequence). The CDR3 sequence is 14 residues long. The ends were cut back, 5 bases at V and 4 bases at J, with 13 bases in the middle. CDR3 loop: CASSFEAKSDTQYF. In DNA form, the CDR3 reads TGTGCCAGCAGCTTTGAAGCAAAGTCAGATACGCAGTATTTT.

The rearrangement joins TRBV2 to TRBJ2-5, with D maybe TRBD1 (5 bases). Per the germline V gene, CDR1 is SNHLY and CDR2 is FYNNEI. This CDR3 comprises 12 residues. Trimming left V 5 bases short and J 7 bases short, with 11 bases between. The CDR3 DNA reads TGTGCCAGCAGTCCAGGGTGGAGGACCCAGTACTTC. Amino acid sequence: CASSPGWRTQYF.

This chain joins TRBV6-5 and TRBJ1-1; D gene uncertain. CDR1 and CDR2 from the germline V gene are MNHEY and SVGAGI. This CDR3 has 13 residues. Trimming took 7 bases from V and 0 from J, leaving 9 bases between them. The CDR3 spells CASTPRLNTEAFF. CDR3 nucleotides: TGTGCCAGCACCCCAAGGTTGAACACTGAAGCTTTCTTT.

The V gene is TRBV25-1, the J gene TRBJ1-6; D ambiguous. The CDR3 consists of 14 residues. In germline, CDR1 is MGHDK, CDR2 SYGVNS. Between the trimmed V and J ends, which lost 4 bases and 10 bases, there was a span of 14 bases. CDR3 sequence: CASSGGNKGSPLHF. CDR3 coding DNA: TGTGCCAGCAGTGGTGGGAACAAAGGGTCACCCCTCCACTTT.

The chain carries TRBV7-9 and TRBJ2-2; D unclear. Germline V gene data show CDR1 as SEHNR and CDR2 as FQNEAQ (reference sequence). This CDR3 contains 14 residues. Trimming stripped 2 bases from V and 2 bases from J, with 6 bases between. CDR3: CASSLTENTGELFF. CDR3 DNA: TGTGCCAGCAGCTTAACAGAAAACACCGGGGAGCTGTTTTTT.

J is TRBJ1-2 and V is TRBV19; possibly TRBD1 for D (6 bases). The CDR3 spans 15 residues. V was cut by 6 bases and J by 2 bases, with 16 bases left in between. Germline V gene sequence: CDR1 LNHDA, CDR2 SQIVND (reference sequence). CDR3 region: CASRATRQGNYGYTF. CDR3 in DNA: TGTGCCAGTAGGGCGACTCGCCAGGGGAACTATGGCTACACCTTC.

The chain is built from TRBV21-1 and TRBJ1-1; the table's TRBD1 call for D was not verified on the DNA. TRBV21-1 represents a pseudogene. This CDR3 is built from 13 residues. CDR3 coding DNA: TGTGCCAGCACCCCAATGGGCCGGCCCAGAGCTTTCTTT. Amino acids: CASTPMGRPRAFF.

The genes are TRBV10-1 and TRBJ2-1; D unresolved. V was pared by 1 base and J by 1 base, with 5 bases between. The CDR3 contains 14 residues. Germline assignment: CDR1 WNHNN and CDR2 SYGVQD (reference sequence). CDR3 sequence (DNA): TGCGCCAGCAGTGAGTATCATTCCTACAATGAGCAGTTCTTC. Its translation: CASSEYHSYNEQFF.

The V and J genes are TRBV18 and TRBJ2-5; D gene ambiguous. The CDR3 extends over 11 amino acids. With 5 bases removed from V and 3 bases from J, the gap between germline ends came to 4 bases. The germline V gene encodes CDR1 KGHSH and CDR2 LQKENI. DNA of the CDR3: TGTGCCAGCTCATCAGAAGAGACCCAGTACTTC. Translating gives CASSSEETQYF.

The chain is built from TRBV10-3 and TRBJ1-1; D unresolved. Germline CDR1 and CDR2: ENHRY and SYGVKD. The CDR3 contains 12 residues. V lost 5 bases to trimming and J lost 10 bases, with 14 bases between them. CDR3 sequence (DNA): TGTGCCATCAGTTCGGACCCCACAGTAGCTTTCTTT. Protein sequence: CAISSDPTVAFF.

The chain employs TRBV5-4 and TRBJ1-1; D might be TRBD1 (5 bases). The CDR3 contains 13 residues. The germline V gene has CDR1 SGHNT and CDR2 YYREEE (reference sequence). Trimming left V 5 bases short and J 7 bases short, with 15 bases between. The CDR3, as DNA: TGTGCCAGCAGTCCCCCGGGGCGGGGTGAAGCTTTCTTT. This translates into CASSPPGRGEAFF. The full variable domain, in which reference TRBV5-4 and TRBJ1-1 provide the parts outside the CDR3, is ETGVTQSPTHLIKTRGQQVTLRCSSQSGHNTVSWYQQALGQGPQFIFQYYREEENGRGNFPPRFSGLQFPNYSSELNVNALELDDSALYLCASSPPGRGEAFFGQGTRLTVV.